This TCR beta chain was identified during a study of human T cells and chemical hapten exposure. The overall study: Doses of diphenylcyclopropenone went to the patients' scalps weekly throughout the roughly 24-week study. TCR yields per sample varied mostly from small pooled library volume differences.

TCRdb analysed the RACE reads with MiXCR anew, one entry per CDR3 protein. The top ten hold about 2.3% of the sample, which has 50,000 to 75,000 distinct CDR3 sequences, around 10% seen once. Time point: patch test 3, about 24 weeks after DPC sensitization. The treatment was: therapeutic diphenylcyclopropenone sensitization with weekly scalp DPC. This CDR3 contains 16 residues. The V and J ends lost 0 bases and 0 bases, in that order; junction bases with no gene match: 7. Germline V gene sequence: CDR1 DFQATT, CDR2 SNEGSKA (reference sequence). The sequence was collected from a woman in her 30s with alopecia areata. Some clones in this sample may be carry-over from other donors' samples. The genes are TRBV20-1 and TRBJ1-2, with 7 nucleotides matching TRBD1. The sample in question was whole blood, obtained in connection with sensitization to the hapten diphenylcyclopropenone (DPC). In DNA, the CDR3 is TGCAGTGCTAGAGATTTGGGACAGTTAGCTAACTATGGCTACACCTTC. It translates to CSARDLGQLANYGYTF.